The TCR beta chain described here comes from a study of T cell repertoires in cytomegalovirus infection. Study overall: Use of recently identified HLA-C-restricted and well-studied HLA-B-restricted CMV epitopes was part of the study.

V lost 6 bases and J 0 bases, leaving 17 bases between the germline ends. The CDR3 covers 16 residues. Germline CDR1 is KGHSH and CDR2 is LQKENI. TCRdb re-derived calls from the reads in MiXCR, one entry per CDR3 protein. The sample yields roughly 500,000 distinct CDR3 sequences, around 35% seen once. This clonotype came up once. Its target is unknown. The study, taken as a whole, reports: There were carriers of CMV plus the relevant HLA, and cumulative public TCR beta family frequency identified them. In two of eight donors, the top clonotype was HLA-C-restricted CMV-specific.

The chain is built from TRBV18 and TRBJ1-1, with D possibly TRBD1 on 5 matching bases. The receptor was isolated from a human donor in good health (CMV status not recorded). Some clones in this sample may be carry-over from other donors' samples. Here the sequenced sample was cultured PBMCs, taken from culture after CMV antigen stimulation. The DNA for the CDR3 is TGTGCCAGCTCCCCGTACATTGGGGCGATGAACACTGAAGCTTTCTTT. Protein sequence: CASSPYIGAMNTEAFF. Using reference TRBV18 and TRBJ1-1 for the parts outside the CDR3, the full variable domain is NAGVMQNPRHLVRRRGQEARLRCSPMKGHSHVYWYRQLPEEGLKFMVYLQKENIIDESGMPKERFSAEFPKEGPSILRIQQVVRGDSAAYFCASSPYIGAMNTEAFFGQGTRLTVV.